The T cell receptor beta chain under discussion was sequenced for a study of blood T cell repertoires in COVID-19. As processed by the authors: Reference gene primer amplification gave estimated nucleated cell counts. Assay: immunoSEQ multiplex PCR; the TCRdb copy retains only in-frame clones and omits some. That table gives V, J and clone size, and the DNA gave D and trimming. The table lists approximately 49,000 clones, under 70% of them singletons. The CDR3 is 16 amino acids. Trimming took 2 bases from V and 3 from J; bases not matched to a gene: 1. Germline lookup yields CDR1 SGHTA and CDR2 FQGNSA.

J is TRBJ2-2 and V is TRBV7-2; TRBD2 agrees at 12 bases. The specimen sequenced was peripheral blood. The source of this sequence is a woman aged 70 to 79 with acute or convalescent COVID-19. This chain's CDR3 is CASSLRLAGDTGELFF. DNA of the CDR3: TGTGCCAGCAGCTTAAGACTAGCGGGAGACACCGGGGAGCTGTTTTTT.